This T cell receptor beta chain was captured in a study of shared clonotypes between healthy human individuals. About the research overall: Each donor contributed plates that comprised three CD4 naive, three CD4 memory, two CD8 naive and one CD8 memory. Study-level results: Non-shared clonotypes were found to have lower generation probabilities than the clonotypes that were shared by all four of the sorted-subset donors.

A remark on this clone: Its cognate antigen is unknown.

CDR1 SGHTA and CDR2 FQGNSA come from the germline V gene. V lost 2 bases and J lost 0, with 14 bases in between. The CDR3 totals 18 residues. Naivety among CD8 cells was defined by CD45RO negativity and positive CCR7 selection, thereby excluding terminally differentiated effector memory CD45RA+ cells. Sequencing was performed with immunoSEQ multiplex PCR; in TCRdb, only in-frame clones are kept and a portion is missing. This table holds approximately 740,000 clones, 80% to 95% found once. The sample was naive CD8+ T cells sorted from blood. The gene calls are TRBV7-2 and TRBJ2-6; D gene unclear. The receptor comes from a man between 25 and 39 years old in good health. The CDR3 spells CASSLFPGSYSGANVLTF. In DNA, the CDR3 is TGTGCCAGCAGCTTATTCCCAGGCAGTTACTCTGGGGCCAACGTCCTGACTTTC.